In this sample, the clone carrying this TCR beta chain turned up many times. The antigen remains unidentified. This specimen comes from a study of spatial heterogeneity in lung cancer. Study-wide results and limits: Ubiquitous expanded tumor TCRs were observed in blood more at resection than follow-up.

The time point was: sample taken at primary tumor resection. In each case, whole RNA from tumor, nontumor lung or frozen PBMC was sequenced unsorted. The donors were 55 to 85 patients with non-small cell lung cancer that was early-stage and untreated. This CDR3 spans 19 amino acids. Germline trimming cut 3 bases from V and 4 bases from J; bases unmatched to any gene: 19. In TCRdb, the 5' RACE reads were re-called with MiXCR into one record per CDR3 protein. In the table there are approximately 49,000 distinct CDR3 sequences, less than 6% of which are singletons. The genes are TRBV23-1 and TRBJ2-3; TRBD1 matches 7 bases. TRBV23-1 is assigned to the ORF class and has an uncertain function. Sequencing was performed on PBMCs, taken at surgery. This sequence originates from a male donor with early-stage non-small cell lung cancer. The CDR3 coding sequence is TGCGCCAGCAGTCAGCCAGGGGGAAAAGGGTGGGAGTTATCAGATACGCAGTATTTT. Its translation: CASSQPGGKGWELSDTQYF.